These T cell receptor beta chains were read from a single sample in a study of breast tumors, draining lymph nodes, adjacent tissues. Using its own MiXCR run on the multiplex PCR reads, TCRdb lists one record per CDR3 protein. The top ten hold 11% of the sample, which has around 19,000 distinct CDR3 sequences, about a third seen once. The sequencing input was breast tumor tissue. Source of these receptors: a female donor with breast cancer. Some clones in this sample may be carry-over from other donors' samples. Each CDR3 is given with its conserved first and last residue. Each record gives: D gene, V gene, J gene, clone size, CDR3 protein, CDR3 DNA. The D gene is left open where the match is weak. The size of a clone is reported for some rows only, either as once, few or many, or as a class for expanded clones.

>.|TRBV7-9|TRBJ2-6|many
CASSSTDSGANVLTF
TGTGCCAGCAGCTCGACGGACTCTGGGGCCAACGTCCTGACTTTC
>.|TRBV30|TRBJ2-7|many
CAWREELYEQYF
TGTGCCTGGAGGGAGGAGCTGTACGAGCAGTACTTC
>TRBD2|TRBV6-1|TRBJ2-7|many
CASSEPLPAGAYEQYF
TGTGCCAGCAGTGAACCCCTTCCAGCGGGAGCCTACGAGCAGTACTTC
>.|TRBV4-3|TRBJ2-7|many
CASSQDTNRYEQYF
TGCGCCAGCAGCCAAGACACTAATCGCTACGAGCAGTACTTC
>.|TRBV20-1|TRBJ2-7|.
CSAEDTSSVYEQYF
TGCAGTGCAGAGGACACGAGCAGCGTCTACGAGCAGTACTTC
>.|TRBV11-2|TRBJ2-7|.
CASSTSVGEQYF
TGTGCCAGCAGCACGTCTGTGGGGGAGCAGTACTTC
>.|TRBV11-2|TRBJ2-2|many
CASSLGGIGELFF
TGTGCCAGCAGCTTAGGCGGGATCGGGGAGCTGTTTTTT
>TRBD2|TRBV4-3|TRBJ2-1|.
CASSQGTSGYNEQFF
TGCGCCAGCAGCCAAGGGACTAGCGGATACAATGAGCAGTTCTTC
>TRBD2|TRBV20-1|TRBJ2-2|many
CSARQSTSGLTGELFF
TGCAGTGCTAGACAGTCGACTAGCGGGCTTACCGGGGAGCTGTTTTTT
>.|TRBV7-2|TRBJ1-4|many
CASSLDRVGKLFF
TGTGCCAGCAGCTTAGACAGGGTAGGAAAACTGTTTTTT
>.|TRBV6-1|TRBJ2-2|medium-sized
CASSESGLTGELFF
TGTGCCAGCAGCGAATCGGGACTCACCGGGGAGCTGTTTTTT
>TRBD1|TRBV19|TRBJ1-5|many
CASTSDRANQPQHF
TGTGCCAGCACCTCGGACAGGGCTAATCAGCCCCAGCATTTT
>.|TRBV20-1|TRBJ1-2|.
CSASDVLNRVYGYTF
TGCAGTGCTAGCGATGTACTTAATAGGGTTTATGGCTACACCTTC
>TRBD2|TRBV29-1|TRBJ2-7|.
CSLGGGDEQYF
TGCAGCTTGGGTGGGGGGGACGAGCAGTACTTC
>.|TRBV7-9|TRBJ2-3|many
CASSLGTLAAASTDTQYF
TGTGCCAGCAGCTTAGGAACTTTAGCGGCCGCTAGCACAGATACGCAGTATTTT
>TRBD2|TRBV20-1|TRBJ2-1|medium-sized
CSAHSGSRGNEQFF
TGCAGTGCTCATAGCGGGAGCCGGGGGAATGAGCAGTTCTTC
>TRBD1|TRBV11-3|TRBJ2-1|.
CASSSNTGTGLFSSYNEQFF
TGTGCCAGCAGCTCTAATACCGGGACAGGTCTTTTCAGCTCCTACAATGAGCAGTTCTTC
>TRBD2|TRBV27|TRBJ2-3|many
CASSFTLAGAWTDTQYF
TGTGCCAGCAGTTTCACATTAGCGGGAGCGTGGACAGATACGCAGTATTTT
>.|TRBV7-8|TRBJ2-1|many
CASSFKRVSEQFF
TGTGCCAGCAGCTTCAAGCGAGTTAGTGAGCAGTTCTTC
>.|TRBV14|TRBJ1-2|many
CASSQGYPSFNYGYTF
TGTGCCAGCAGCCAAGGTTACCCATCCTTTAACTATGGCTACACCTTC
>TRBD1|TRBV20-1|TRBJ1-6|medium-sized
CSASIGDRASPLHF
TGCAGTGCTAGTATCGGGGACAGGGCTTCACCCCTCCACTTT
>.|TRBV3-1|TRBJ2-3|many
CASSQAYKGLSTDTQYF
TGTGCCAGCAGCCAAGCGTACAAGGGGCTAAGCACAGATACGCAGTATTTT
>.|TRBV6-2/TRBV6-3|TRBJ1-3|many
CASSYDYVTKTSGNTIYF
TGTGCCAGCAGTTACGATTATGTCACCAAGACCTCTGGAAACACCATATATTTT
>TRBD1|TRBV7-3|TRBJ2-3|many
CASSPGQGADTQYF
TGTGCCAGCAGCCCCGGACAGGGCGCAGATACGCAGTATTTT
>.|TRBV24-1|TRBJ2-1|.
CATQRSGAPEQFF
TGTGCCACCCAACGCTCCGGGGCACCTGAGCAGTTCTTC
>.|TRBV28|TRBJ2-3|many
CATSSGTKVGQYF
TGTGCCACCTCCTCCGGGACCAAAGTAGGGCAGTATTTT
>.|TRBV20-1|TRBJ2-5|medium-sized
CSARDHREETQYF
TGCAGTGCTAGAGATCACAGGGAAGAGACCCAGTACTTC
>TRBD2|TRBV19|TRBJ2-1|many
CASSGLAGVHNEQFF
TGTGCCAGTAGTGGCCTAGCGGGGGTCCACAATGAGCAGTTCTTC
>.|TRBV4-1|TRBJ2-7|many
CASSQADRQYF
TGCGCCAGCAGCCAAGCGGACAGACAGTACTTC
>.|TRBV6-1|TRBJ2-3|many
CASSPRDPRVTTQYF
TGTGCCAGCAGTCCCCGGGACCCTAGAGTCACTACGCAGTATTTT
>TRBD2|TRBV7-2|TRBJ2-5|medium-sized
CASGRLAGRQETQYF
TGTGCCAGCGGCCGACTAGCGGGCCGACAAGAGACCCAGTACTTC
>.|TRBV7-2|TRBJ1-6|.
CASSLESNSSPLHF
TGTGCCAGCAGCTTAGAGTCTAACAGTTCACCCCTCCACTTT
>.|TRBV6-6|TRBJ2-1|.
CASSSQGGVYNERSF
TGTGCCAGCAGTTCACAGGGGGGGGTCTACAATGAGCGGTCCTTC
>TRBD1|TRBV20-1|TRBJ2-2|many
CSALGQEATGELFF
TGCAGTGCTCTTGGACAGGAGGCCACCGGGGAGCTGTTTTTT
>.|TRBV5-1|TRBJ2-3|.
CASSTDSSAYTQYF
TGCGCCAGCAGTACCGACAGTAGCGCATATACGCAGTATTTT
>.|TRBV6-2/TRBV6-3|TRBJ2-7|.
CASSSWARETQYF
TGTGCCAGCAGTTCATGGGCCAGGGAGACGCAGTACTTC
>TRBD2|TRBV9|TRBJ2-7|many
CASSSGLAVYEQYF
TGTGCCAGCAGCTCGGGACTAGCGGTCTACGAGCAGTACTTC
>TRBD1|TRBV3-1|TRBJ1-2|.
CASSPGQAYGYTF
TGTGCCAGCAGCCCGGGACAGGCCTATGGCTACACCTTC
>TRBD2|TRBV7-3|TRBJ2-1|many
CASSFGGGGYNEQFF
TGTGCCAGCAGCTTTGGCGGGGGGGGCTACAATGAGCAGTTCTTC
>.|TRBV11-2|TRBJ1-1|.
CASSLGGATEAFF
TGTGCCAGCAGCTTAGGGGGTGCAACTGAAGCTTTCTTT
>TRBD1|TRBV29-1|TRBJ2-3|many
CSVGQGGDTQYF
TGCAGCGTTGGACAGGGTGGAGATACGCAGTATTTT
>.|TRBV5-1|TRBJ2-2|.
CASSPQGRTGGTGELFF
TGCGCCAGCAGCCCTCAGGGGAGGACAGGCGGCACCGGGGAGCTGTTTTTT
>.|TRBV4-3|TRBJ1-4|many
CASSQGPGGEKLFF
TGCGCCAGCAGCCAAGGTCCGGGAGGGGAAAAACTGTTTTTT
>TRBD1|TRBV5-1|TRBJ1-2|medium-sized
CASSSQTGGGGGYTF
TGCGCCAGCAGCTCTCAAACAGGGGGCGGAGGTGGCTACACCTTC
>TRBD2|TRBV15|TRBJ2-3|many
CATSRGTSGMTDTQYF
TGTGCCACCAGCCGAGGCACTAGCGGGATGACAGATACGCAGTATTTT
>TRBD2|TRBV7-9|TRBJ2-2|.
CANSRPGTGRVNTGELFF
TGTGCCAACAGCCGGCCGGGGACCGGGAGGGTGAACACCGGGGAGCTGTTTTTT
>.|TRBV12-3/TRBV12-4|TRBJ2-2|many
CASSSPELGGTGELFF
TGTGCCAGCAGTTCCCCAGAGCTTGGAGGAACCGGGGAGCTGTTTTTT
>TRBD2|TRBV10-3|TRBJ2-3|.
CAISDSGVGTDTQYF
TGTGCCATCAGTGATAGCGGGGTAGGAACAGATACGCAGTATTTT
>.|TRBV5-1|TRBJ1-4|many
CASSLGYSEKLFF
TGCGCCAGCAGCTTGGGTTACAGCGAAAAACTGTTTTTT
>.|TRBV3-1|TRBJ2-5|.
CASSQDQAAFQWETQYF
TGTGCCAGCAGCCAAGATCAAGCGGCCTTTCAGTGGGAGACCCAGTACTTC
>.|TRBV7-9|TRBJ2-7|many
CASSLHPYPSSYEQYF
TGTGCCAGCAGCTTACATCCTTATCCGAGCTCCTACGAGCAGTACTTC
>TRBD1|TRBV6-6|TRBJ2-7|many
CASRLPPGQGYEQYF
TGTGCCAGCAGGCTCCCTCCGGGACAGGGCTACGAGCAGTACTTC
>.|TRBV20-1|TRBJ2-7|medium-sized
CSAREVRSFGNRQAYEQYF
TGCAGTGCTAGAGAGGTGAGGTCCTTCGGGAACAGGCAGGCCTACGAGCAGTACTTC